One and the same sample provided the 11 T cell receptor beta chains below, sequenced in a study of memory CD4+ T cells and cytomegalovirus serostatus. Repertoires were generated with immunoSEQ multiplex PCR, while TCRdb's copy carries only in-frame clones and drops some. Among approximately 60,000 clones listed, 60% to 75% were seen once. The sort gate was single viable CD3+CD4+CD8-CD45RO+ cells for memory CD4+ T cells. Sequenced sample: memory CD4+ T cells from blood. All receptors derive from an adult in good health and CMV-seropositive.

In its sample, this clone was seen a few times. The chain uses TRBV4-3 and TRBJ2-1; 11 nucleotides align to TRBD2. This CDR3 spans 15 amino acids. V lost 5 bases and J lost 6; bases outside the gene matches: 6. Germline CDR1 reads LGHNA; CDR2 reads YSLEER. CDR3 DNA sequence: TGCGCCAGCAGCGCACTAGCGGGAGAGTTCAATGAGCAGTTCTTC. It translates to CASSALAGEFNEQFF.

CDR3 protein: CASSATGGASAEAFF. CDR3 nucleotide sequence: TGTGCCAGCAGCGCAACAGGGGGCGCGTCGGCTGAAGCTTTCTTT. The gene calls are TRBV5-6 and TRBJ1-1, with 9 bases matching TRBD1. The length of the CDR3 is 15 residues. The ends lost 4 bases at V and 6 bases at J; junction bases unmatched: 10. CDR1 is SGHDT and CDR2 is YYEEEE in the germline V gene.

The chain has TRBV5-1 and TRBJ2-3; D is perhaps TRBD1 (5 bases). Germline V gene data show CDR1 as SGHRS and CDR2 as YFSETQ. This CDR3 has 15 amino acids. Trimming took 1 base from V and 2 from J, leaving 11 bases between them. CDR3 DNA: TGCGCCAGCAGCTTGAGGGGCGTGATCACAGATACGCAGTATTTT. It translates to CASSLRGVITDTQYF.

The genes are TRBV28 and TRBJ1-5; no clear D gene. Germline V gene sequence: CDR1 MDHEN, CDR2 SYDVKM. The CDR3 contains 14 residues. V dropped 4 bases and J dropped 6 bases, with 13 bases sitting between them. The CDR3 loop is CASSSLRSGQPQHF. The CDR3 DNA follows: TGTGCCAGCAGTTCCCTACGTTCGGGTCAGCCCCAGCATTTT.

The CDR3 spells CASSYGDGISGNTIYF. The CDR3 nucleotides read TGTGCCAGCAGTTACGGAGACGGGATCTCTGGAAACACCATATATTTT. The chain recombines TRBV6-5 with TRBJ1-3, with unresolved D. Trimming shortened V by 2 bases and J by 0 bases, and 11 bases separated the two germline ends. Germline V lookup: CDR1 MNHEY, CDR2 SVGAGI. This CDR3 comprises 16 residues.

The genes are TRBV2 and TRBJ2-1; 7 bases line up with TRBD2. V shed 6 bases and J 7 bases; nucleotides not matched to a gene: 15. CDR3 length: 16 residues. Looked up from germline, CDR1 is SNHLY and CDR2 is FYNNEI. CDR3 in DNA: TGTGCCAGCAGCCTAGGGGACGGACTAGTGCGGAATGAGCAGTTCTTC. Its protein product is CASSLGDGLVRNEQFF.

There are a few counts of this clone. V gene TRBV7-8 combines with J gene TRBJ2-3; 10 bases match TRBD2. Unmatched junction bases numbered 10, after V lost 3 bases and J lost 4 bases. The CDR3 sequence is 17 residues long. Germline V gene lookup returns CDR1 SGHVS and CDR2 FQNEAQ. Here the CDR3 DNA reads TGTGCCAGCAGCTTCTTTTCTAGCGGGAGTAAATCAGATACGCAGTATTTT. As protein: CASSFFSSGSKSDTQYF. Filled out from reference TRBV7-8 and TRBJ2-3, the complete variable domain reads GAGVSQSPRYKVAKRGQDVALRCDPISGHVSLFWYQQALGQGPEFLTYFQNEAQLDKSGLPSDRFFAERPEGSVSTLKIQRTQQEDSAVYLCASSFFSSGSKSDTQYFGPGTRLTVL.

The V and J genes are TRBV2 and TRBJ2-3; D possibly uses TRBD1 or TRBD2 (6 bases each). V was shortened by 9 bases and J by 5 bases, with 21 bases between the two germline ends. Per the germline V gene, CDR1 is SNHLY and CDR2 is FYNNEI. The CDR3 extends over 15 amino acids. CDR3 residues: CARRKGEARGDTQYF. As DNA, the CDR3 is TGTGCCAGGAGAAAGGGGGAGGCCCGAGGAGATACGCAGTATTTT.

J is TRBJ2-3 and V is TRBV7-3; D is undetermined. The CDR3 sequence is 15 residues long. Germline values: CDR1 SGHTA, CDR2 FQGTGA. V gave up 2 bases and J gave up 0 bases, with 9 bases separating them. DNA of the CDR3: TGTGCCAGCAGCTTACACGGCACTAGCACAGATACGCAGTATTTT. Translation: CASSLHGTSTDTQYF. The full variable domain, rest sourced from reference TRBV7-3 and TRBJ2-3, is GAGVSQTPSNKVTEKGKYVELRCDPISGHTALYWYRQSLGQGPEFLIYFQGTGAADDSGLPNDRFFAVRPEGSVSTLKIQRTERGDSAVYLCASSLHGTSTDTQYFGPGTRLTVL.

In nucleotides, the CDR3 is TGTGCCAGCAGCCTGACTAGCGCATACAATGAGCAGTTCTTC. It yields the protein CASSLTSAYNEQFF. The V gene is TRBV7-9, the J gene TRBJ2-1; 8 bases are a match to TRBD2. Germline loops: CDR1 SEHNR, CDR2 FQNEAQ (reference sequence). V gave up 5 bases and J gave up 4 bases; unmatched junction bases: 4. The CDR3 has 14 amino acids.

The V call is TRBV19, the J call TRBJ1-4; D remains ambiguous. Trimming stripped 0 bases from V and 10 bases from J, with 9 bases between. Germline values: CDR1 LNHDA, CDR2 SQIVND (reference sequence). This CDR3 contains 13 residues. The CDR3 DNA follows: TGTGCCAGTAGTATAGAGGGCGGCGGAAAACTGTTTTTT. Protein sequence: CASSIEGGGKLFF.